The TCR beta chain described here comes from a study of cytomegalovirus exposure and HLA in healthy donors. Study in general: The Caucasian-associated ancestry cluster held more than 80% of 300 to 500 genotyped donors.

The germline V gene encodes CDR1 MNHEY and CDR2 SVGAGI. V lost 2 bases and J 2 bases, leaving 10 bases between the germline ends. The CDR3 totals 15 residues. PCR used 60 Vbeta primers and 13 Jbeta primers. Profiling relied on immunoSEQ multiplex PCR, and the TCRdb table lists in-frame clones only, not all of them. The sample has roughly 80,000 clones, around 80% seen once; the top ten hold around 3.1%. This chain links TRBV6-5 with TRBJ2-1; D not certain. The clonotype was recovered from a man aged 50 to 60 in good health and CMV-seropositive. The sample comprised PBMCs. This chain's CDR3 is CASSYRSDTYNEQFF. For the CDR3, the DNA is TGTGCCAGCAGTTACCGGTCAGACACCTACAATGAGCAGTTCTTC.